The source of this TCR beta chain is a study of response to subunit inactivated influenza vaccine. Study conclusions and caveats: Authors suggested each seasonal flu vaccination may recruit only limited numbers of new T cells.

The V gene's germline CDR1 is LNHDA and CDR2 SQIVND (reference sequence). The ends were cut back, 9 bases at V and 5 bases at J, with 23 bases in the middle. The CDR3 loop spans 15 amino acids. TCRdb ran MiXCR on the RT-PCR reads and lists one entry per CDR3 protein. Altogether hundreds of thousands of distinct CDR3 sequences are present, around a sixth being singletons, with the ten largest covering approximately 10%. Concerning this clonotype itself: Antigen unknown.

The source of this sequence is a man between 45 and 60 years old who received an inactivated influenza vaccine. Sequencing was performed on PBMCs from blood, taken 11 to 12 days after vaccination. This rearrangement joins TRBV19 to TRBJ2-7; D unresolved. Here the CDR3 reads CASSYRAKGRDEQYF. For the CDR3, the DNA is TGTGCCAGCTCCTACCGGGCCAAGGGTAGAGACGAGCAGTACTTC.